The rows below give T cell receptor beta chains drawn from one sample of a study of T cell changes during pregnancy in multiple sclerosis. Method: immunoSEQ multiplex PCR; TCRdb's copy keeps in-frame clones and lacks some. The table records about 70,000 clones, roughly 94% of them present only once. The material sequenced was peripheral blood, taken in the third trimester of pregnancy. The receptor set was obtained from a female donor with multiple sclerosis, enrolled in a pregnancy study. CDR3s include the opening cysteine and the closing phenylalanine or tryptophan. A D gene is named only where the DNA matches it firmly. A clone size is listed for some rows: how often the clone was seen (once, few, many), or a class if it is expanded.

size,J,V,D,CDR3,DNA
.,TRBJ1-1,TRBV7-8,.,CASSLVTRPIPDTEAFF,TGTGCCAGCAGCTTAGTGACAAGACCAATCCCCGACACTGAAGCTTTCTTT
.,TRBJ2-7,TRBV6-6,TRBD1,CASSTTGESSYEQYF,TGTGCCAGCAGTACGACAGGGGAGAGCTCCTACGAGCAGTACTTC
.,TRBJ1-2,TRBV2,.,CASNPKGRAVF,TGTGCCAGCAACCCTAAGGGCAGGGCCGTCTTC
.,TRBJ2-7,TRBV30,.,CAWSVTPPGLSYEQYF,TGTGCCTGGAGTGTAACACCGCCAGGGCTCTCCTACGAGCAGTACTTC
.,TRBJ1-5,TRBV30,TRBD1,CAWSKGQGVSGNQPQHF,TGTGCCTGGAGTAAAGGACAGGGGGTCTCTGGCAATCAGCCCCAGCATTTT
once,TRBJ2-2,TRBV2,.,CASSGLLRGTGELFF,TGTGCCAGCAGTGGACTCTTGCGGGGCACCGGGGAGCTGTTTTTT
once,TRBJ2-1,TRBV2,.,CASSDWGNRVRDNEQFF,TGTGCCAGCAGTGATTGGGGCAACAGGGTACGGGACAATGAGCAGTTCTTC
.,TRBJ2-2,TRBV9,.,CASSSGSNTGELFF,TGTGCCAGCAGCTCGGGGTCGAACACCGGGGAGCTGTTTTTT
.,TRBJ2-7,TRBV7-2,.,CASSLVTRSSYEQYF,TGTGCCAGCAGCTTAGTTACGCGGAGCTCCTACGAGCAGTACTTC
.,TRBJ2-2,TRBV6-5,TRBD2,CASSYSSSGTGELFF,TGTGCCAGCAGTTACTCATCTAGCGGCACCGGGGAGCTGTTTTTT
few,TRBJ2-7,TRBV14,TRBD1,CASRRTGSSYEQYF,TGTGCCAGCAGGAGGACAGGGAGCTCCTACGAGCAGTACTTC
.,TRBJ2-3,TRBV5-4,.,CASSKSGSTDTQYF,TGTGCCAGCAGCAAAAGCGGGAGCACAGATACGCAGTATTTT
.,TRBJ1-1,TRBV5-8,.,CASSLGGPEAFF,TGTGCCAGCAGCTTGGGGGGGCCTGAAGCTTTCTTT
.,TRBJ1-4,TRBV7-9,TRBD1,CASSLAQGAPEKLFF,TGTGCCAGCAGCTTAGCGCAGGGGGCGCCCGAAAAACTGTTTTTT
.,TRBJ2-7,TRBV11-3,.,CASSPRTVHRNEQYF,TGTGCCAGCAGCCCCCGGACAGTCCACCGAAACGAGCAGTACTTC
.,TRBJ2-5,TRBV19,TRBD1,CASMGQGAIETQYF,TGTGCCAGTATGGGACAGGGGGCGATTGAGACCCAGTACTTC
.,TRBJ1-2,TRBV19,TRBD1,CASSPLRGKGANYGYTF,TGTGCCAGTAGTCCGCTAAGGGGAAAGGGGGCGAACTATGGCTACACCTTC
.,TRBJ1-4,TRBV28,TRBD1,CASSTGTGVEKLFF,TGTGCCAGCAGTACCGGGACAGGGGTTGAAAAACTGTTTTTT
.,TRBJ2-3,TRBV5-1,.,CASANGGASTDTQYF,TGCGCCAGCGCTAATGGCGGGGCGAGCACAGATACGCAGTATTTT
.,TRBJ1-1,TRBV7-9,.,CASSPAGMNTEAFF,TGTGCCAGCAGCCCAGCGGGGATGAACACTGAAGCTTTCTTT
.,TRBJ2-5,TRBV5-6,.,CASSPYRERREETQYF,TGTGCCAGCAGCCCATACAGGGAAAGGCGGGAAGAGACCCAGTACTTC
.,TRBJ2-5,TRBV7-2,.,CASSLGGGGRETQYF,TGTGCCAGCAGCTTAGGAGGGGGGGGTCGAGAGACCCAGTACTTC
.,TRBJ1-1,TRBV6-5,.,CASSYPGTFEAFF,TGTGCCAGCAGTTACCCCGGGACATTCGAAGCTTTCTTT
.,TRBJ2-5,TRBV15,.,CATSRGGGGGLVTQYF,TGTGCCACCAGCAGAGGGGGAGGGGGGGGCTTAGTGACCCAGTACTTC
.,TRBJ1-6,TRBV11-2,.,CASSLDPAGSPLHF,TGTGCCAGCAGCTTAGATCCAGCGGGTTCACCCCTCCACTTT
.,TRBJ1-1,TRBV6-5,.,CASSFSGGNTEAFF,TGTGCCAGCAGTTTCTCCGGCGGAAACACTGAAGCTTTCTTT
.,TRBJ2-3,TRBV18,TRBD2,CASSPNSGGPNTQYF,TGTGCCAGCTCACCGAATAGCGGGGGGCCCAATACGCAGTATTTT
.,TRBJ2-1,TRBV11-3,TRBD1,CASSLDLGTGHREQFF,TGTGCCAGCAGCTTAGATCTTGGGACAGGTCACCGAGAGCAGTTCTTC
.,TRBJ2-3,TRBV9,TRBD2,CASSPREGSADTQYF,TGTGCCAGCAGCCCACGGGAGGGGTCCGCAGATACGCAGTATTTT
.,TRBJ1-4,TRBV6-1,.,CASSAGQLYNEKLFF,TGTGCCAGCAGTGCCGGACAGCTTTATAATGAAAAACTGTTTTTT
.,TRBJ2-4,TRBV7-9,.,CASSQDIRRNIQYF,TGTGCCAGCAGCCAGGACATCCGCAGGAACATTCAGTACTTC
.,TRBJ2-7,TRBV6-4,.,CASIGEQGGYEQYF,TGTGCCAGCATCGGGGAACAGGGGGGGTACGAGCAGTACTTC
.,TRBJ2-1,TRBV7-2,.,CASSLGVQGYNEQFF,TGTGCCAGCAGCTTAGGAGTCCAGGGGTACAATGAGCAGTTCTTC
.,TRBJ2-3,TRBV30,TRBD2,CAWSVFGTSAYF,TGTGCCTGGAGTGTTTTCGGGACTAGCGCGTATTTT
once,TRBJ2-5,TRBV7-9,TRBD1,CASSLNRGQETQYF,TGTGCCAGCAGCTTGAACAGGGGCCAAGAGACCCAGTACTTC
.,TRBJ1-6,TRBV27,TRBD1,CASSPLPGQYNSPLHF,TGTGCCAGCAGTCCTCTCCCGGGACAGTATAATTCACCCCTCCACTTT
.,TRBJ1-4,TRBV11-2,.,CASSPLLGEGTNEKLFF,TGTGCCAGCAGCCCACTCCTAGGGGAGGGAACTAATGAAAAACTGTTTTTT
.,TRBJ2-2,TRBV9,.,CASTVITGELFF,TGTGCCAGCACTGTTATCACCGGGGAGCTGTTTTTT
.,TRBJ2-1,TRBV13,.,CASSLHREYEQFF,TGTGCCAGCAGCTTGCACAGGGAGTATGAGCAGTTCTTC
.,TRBJ2-1,TRBV5-6,TRBD1,CASSPGTGVEQFF,TGTGCCAGCAGCCCCGGGACAGGGGTTGAGCAGTTCTTC
.,TRBJ1-1,TRBV6-4,TRBD1,CASRRGQANTEAFF,TGTGCCAGCAGAAGGGGACAGGCGAACACTGAAGCTTTCTTT
.,TRBJ1-2,TRBV5-1,.,CASSGGFETGPLYGYTF,TGCGCCAGCAGCGGAGGATTTGAGACAGGCCCCCTCTATGGCTACACCTTC
.,TRBJ1-5,TRBV19,TRBD1,CASRGQVGNQPQHF,TGTGCCAGTCGCGGACAGGTGGGGAATCAGCCCCAGCATTTT
.,TRBJ2-7,TRBV9,TRBD1,CASSVGDRGYEQYF,TGTGCCAGCAGCGTAGGGGACAGGGGCTACGAGCAGTACTTC
.,TRBJ2-7,TRBV10-3,TRBD1,CAIGGTGSSYEQYF,TGTGCCATCGGAGGGACAGGCAGCTCCTACGAGCAGTACTTC
.,TRBJ2-1,TRBV6-6,TRBD2,CASSAGTSYNEQFF,TGTGCCAGCAGTGCCGGGACTAGCTACAATGAGCAGTTCTTC
once,TRBJ1-6,TRBV2,.,CASRDRSRSYNSPLHF,TGTGCCAGCAGAGACAGGTCCCGCTCCTATAATTCACCCCTCCACTTT
.,TRBJ1-1,TRBV7-6,.,CASSIGLLKNTEAFF,TGTGCCAGCAGCATAGGACTTCTGAAGAACACTGAAGCTTTCTTT
.,TRBJ2-7,TRBV10-3,TRBD2,CAIRKGTSGGPLQTYEQYF,TGTGCCATCAGGAAAGGGACTAGCGGGGGACCACTCCAAACATACGAGCAGTACTTC